The 23 T cell receptor beta chains in this list originate from one sample, sequenced in a study of blood T cells in healthy people across ages. Primed by a sample-barcoded 5' primer and a J-beta primer mix, a second PCR proceeded for 7 to 11 cycles. A single record per CDR3 protein comes from TCRdb applying MiXCR to the 5' RACE reads. The table lists 730,000 or so distinct CDR3 sequences, approximately 40% of them singletons. The specimen was blood. The receptors stem from a man at least 80 years old in good health.

This clonotype has a handful of counts. This sequence joins TRBV7-3 and TRBJ2-3; no firm D call. V lost 1 base to trimming and J lost 2 bases, with 10 bases between them. In germline, CDR1 is SGHTA, CDR2 FQGTGA. The CDR3 is 15 amino acids. The CDR3 coding sequence is TGTGCCAGCAGCTTAATGGGCCGATACACAGATACGCAGTATTTT. Its protein is CASSLMGRYTDTQYF.

This chain uses TRBV5-1 with TRBJ2-1; 9 bases fit TRBD1. The CDR3 loop spans 15 amino acids. V lost 0 bases to trimming and J lost 5 bases; unmatched junction nucleotides: 3. The germline V gene encodes CDR1 SGHRS and CDR2 YFSETQ. The CDR3 reads CASSLGQGGHNEQFF. CDR3 nucleotide sequence: TGCGCCAGCAGCTTGGGACAGGGGGGTCACAATGAGCAGTTCTTC.

This sequence joins TRBV5-6 and TRBJ1-2; D is unresolved. The germline V gene encodes CDR1 SGHDT and CDR2 YYEEEE. The CDR3 totals 13 residues. Trimming cost V 1 base and J 4 bases, with 8 bases left between them. Here the CDR3 reads CASSLKEIYGYTF. CDR3 DNA sequence: TGTGCCAGCAGCTTGAAGGAAATCTATGGCTACACCTTC. Complete variable domain (other parts from reference TRBV5-6 and TRBJ1-2): DAGVTQSPTHLIKTRGQQVTLRCSPKSGHDTVSWYQQALGQGPQFIFQYYEEEERQRGNFPDRFSGHQFPNYSSELNVNALLLGDSALYLCASSLKEIYGYTFGSGTRLTVV.

This clonotype was recorded many times. The rearrangement links TRBV7-2 to TRBJ2-7, with unresolved D. V dropped 5 bases and J dropped 0 bases, with 11 bases sitting between them. CDR3 length equals 14 residues. Germline CDR1 reads SGHTA; CDR2 reads FQGNSA. CDR3 loop: CASSIQQSSYEQYF. CDR3 coding DNA: TGTGCCAGCAGCATCCAACAGAGCTCCTACGAGCAGTACTTC.

There are a few counts of this clonotype. The CDR3, as DNA: TGTGCCACCAGCTCAGGGAGGGGAGCAGATACGCAGTATTTT. Its translation: CATSSGRGADTQYF. This chain links TRBV24-1 with TRBJ2-3; the match to TRBD2 covers 7 bases. The CDR3 covers 14 residues. V lost 7 bases, J lost 4 bases, and 7 bases stayed unmatched. The germline V gene has CDR1 KGHDR and CDR2 SFDVKD.

In its sample, this clonotype was seen a few times. The chain employs TRBV4-3 and TRBJ2-5, with 8 nucleotides matching TRBD1. This CDR3 contains 15 residues. Trimming cost V 4 bases and J 4 bases; bases outside gene matches: 8. Per the germline V gene, CDR1 is LGHNA and CDR2 is YSLEER. The CDR3 here is CASSLIQGGLETQYF. The CDR3 region has the DNA TGCGCCAGCAGCCTTATACAGGGGGGTTTAGAGACCCAGTACTTC.

The chain combines TRBV5-1 with TRBJ2-1; TRBD1 agrees at 8 bases. Germline V CDR1 and CDR2: SGHRS, YFSETQ. Trimming removed 0 bases from V and 7 bases from J; junction bases left unmatched: 9. The CDR3 has 16 residues. CDR3 DNA: TGCGCCAGCAGCTTGGACCCGGGACAGGTCGGGAATGAGCAGTTCTTC. This translates into CASSLDPGQVGNEQFF.

This clonotype turned up a few times. The V gene is TRBV7-3, the J gene TRBJ2-4; 9 nucleotides agree with TRBD2. The end of the DNA fits TRBJ2-7 better, so the J call may be wrong. This CDR3 spans 13 amino acids. The germline CDR1 and CDR2 sequences are SGHTA and FQGTGA. In DNA, the CDR3 is TGTGCCAGCAGCGTGGTAGCGGGAGACGAGCAGTACTTC. The encoded protein is CASSVVAGDEQYF.

In this sample, this clonotype turned up a few times. The rearrangement joins TRBV5-6 to TRBJ1-1; a possible D gene is TRBD1 (6 bases). The V gene lost 4 bases and the J gene lost 0 bases, with 13 bases spanning the gap. The CDR3 loop spans 15 amino acids. Germline V gene data show CDR1 as SGHDT and CDR2 as YYEEEE. The CDR3 coding sequence is TGTGCCAGCAGCCAACCACAGGGAATGAACACTGAAGCTTTCTTT. Translating gives CASSQPQGMNTEAFF.

This clonotype was seen a handful of times. The chain couples TRBV20-1 to TRBJ2-1; 12 bases agree with TRBD2. Trimming took 4 bases from V and 0 from J; bases not matched to a gene: 4. Germline lookup yields CDR1 DFQATT and CDR2 SNEGSKA (reference sequence). This CDR3 region has 16 residues. The CDR3 DNA follows: TGCAGTGCTACGGCACTAGCGGGGGGCTCCTACAATGAGCAGTTCTTC. Translated, it gives CSATALAGGSYNEQFF.

To note about this clonotype: A read error may be the cause here, since a much bigger clone is one base away. The chain recombines TRBV5-1 with TRBJ2-3; D might be TRBD1 (5 bases). The germline gives CDR1 SGHRS, CDR2 YFSETQ. The CDR3 sequence is 15 residues long. Trimming removed 4 bases at V and 3 bases at J, with 15 bases between. The CDR3, as DNA: TGCGCCAGCAGCACCAGGGTGTTTTATACAGATACGCAGTATTTT. The encoded protein is CASSTRVFYTDTQYF.

V gene TRBV11-2 combines with J gene TRBJ1-6; 7 bases match TRBD1. CDR1 and CDR2 from the germline V gene are SGHAT and FQNNGV. Losses at the gene ends were 6 bases for V and 7 bases for J; bases not matched to a gene: 9. The CDR3 covers 15 residues. The CDR3 coding sequence is TGTGCCAGCAGTCGTACCGGGACAGCCAATTCACCCCTCCACTTT. It yields the protein CASSRTGTANSPLHF.

DNA of the CDR3: TGTGCCTGGAGCGCATGGGCAGATACGCAGTATTTT. Encoded protein: CAWSAWADTQYF. This chain uses TRBV30 with TRBJ2-3, with D uncertain. The CDR3 consists of 12 residues. From germline, CDR1 is GTSNPN and CDR2 SVGIG (reference sequence). The V gene lost 3 bases and the J gene lost 4 bases, with 8 bases spanning the gap.

This sequence joins TRBV9 and TRBJ2-2; D ambiguous. The germline V gene has CDR1 SGDLS and CDR2 YYNGEE. There are 14 residues in the CDR3. Trimming pared 0 bases from V and 2 bases from J, leaving 5 bases between. The CDR3 region has the DNA TGTGCCAGCAGCGTAGCTTCAAACACCGGGGAGCTGTTTTTT. Translation: CASSVASNTGELFF.

This clonotype has only a few counts. The rearrangement uses TRBV20-1 and TRBJ2-1; 9 nucleotides agree with TRBD2. J gave up 0 bases and V 2 bases, and 8 bases lay outside the gene matches. Germline CDR1 and CDR2: DFQATT and SNEGSKA (reference sequence). This CDR3 spans 17 amino acids. CDR3 nucleotide sequence: TGCAGTGCTAGATTCCTAGCGGGGCGAGACTCCTACAATGAGCAGTTCTTC. Translating gives CSARFLAGRDSYNEQFF.

The rearrangement joins TRBV7-2 to TRBJ2-3; 8 nucleotides agree with TRBD1. CDR1 SGHTA and CDR2 FQGNSA come from the germline V gene. This CDR3 is 14 amino acids long. J lost 5 bases, V lost 1 base, and 2 bases had no gene match. DNA of the CDR3: TGTGCCAGCAGCTTAGTCAGGGGGCTAGATACGCAGTATTTT. Its translation is CASSLVRGLDTQYF.

This clonotype turned up a few times. The chain uses TRBV7-9 and TRBJ2-4; the match to TRBD1 covers 7 bases. Per germline, CDR1 SEHNR and CDR2 FQNEAQ (reference sequence). The CDR3 is made up of 17 amino acids. After removal of 5 bases from V and 0 bases from J, the junction contained 10 bases not matched to a gene. This CDR3 is CASSPDGTAEAKNIQYF. In DNA, the CDR3 is TGTGCCAGCAGCCCTGACGGGACAGCGGAAGCCAAAAACATTCAGTACTTC.

The chain combines TRBV4-2 with TRBJ1-1; 7 nucleotides align to TRBD1. With V trimmed by 7 bases and J by 3 bases, 5 bases remained unmatched. Germline lookup yields CDR1 LGHNA and CDR2 YNFKEQ. This CDR3 comprises 13 residues. The CDR3 nucleotides read TGTGCCAGCAAGACAGGGTCGGACACTGAAGCTTTCTTT. Its translation: CASKTGSDTEAFF.

Many counts were recorded for this clonotype. This chain links TRBV29-1 with TRBJ2-5; D gene ambiguous. Trimming removed 7 bases at V and 1 base at J, with 16 bases between. The CDR3 is 14 amino acids. Germline CDR1 is SQVTM and CDR2 is ANQGSEA. The CDR3 reads CSADGFVSQETQYF. CDR3 DNA: TGCAGCGCCGATGGGTTCGTCAGCCAAGAGACCCAGTACTTC. The whole variable domain, remainder taken from reference TRBV29-1 and TRBJ2-5, is SAVISQKPSRDICQRGTSLTIQCQVDSQVTMMFWYRQQPGQSLTLIATANQGSEATYESGFVIDKFPISRPNLTFSTLTVSNMSPEDSSIYLCSADGFVSQETQYFGPGTRLLVL.

The chain is built from TRBV24-1 and TRBJ2-2; a weak D match, TRBD2 (6 bases). Germline CDR1 is KGHDR and CDR2 is SFDVKD. The CDR3 loop spans 18 amino acids. V lost 3 bases and J lost 4, with 20 bases in between. The CDR3 nucleotides read TGTGCCACCAGTGATCGCCGACCCTCAGCGGGCACCACCGGGGAGCTGTTTTTT. Its protein product is CATSDRRPSAGTTGELFF.

The chain has TRBV20-1 and TRBJ2-1; 8 bases are shared with TRBD2. The V gene end was trimmed by 5 bases and the J gene end by 3 bases; junction bases not matched to a gene: 6. Germline CDR1 DFQATT, CDR2 SNEGSKA (reference sequence). The CDR3 runs 14 residues. CDR3 sequence reads: CSAEAGTSYNEQFF. The CDR3 nucleotides read TGCAGTGCTGAAGCCGGGACTAGCTACAATGAGCAGTTCTTC.

The genes are TRBV12-3 or TRBV12-4 and TRBJ2-1; 8 bases map to TRBD2. There are 15 residues in the CDR3. V lost 3 bases and J lost 2; bases outside the gene matches: 3. The CDR3 sequence is CASSLEREPYNEQFF. CDR3 DNA sequence: TGTGCCAGCAGTTTGGAGCGGGAGCCCTACAATGAGCAGTTCTTC.

V and J are TRBV9 and TRBJ2-4; 7 nucleotides line up with TRBD1. V trimming: 0 bases; J trimming: 2 bases; junction bases outside the gene matches: 8. This CDR3 is 17 amino acids long. The germline V gene encodes CDR1 SGDLS and CDR2 YYNGEE. The CDR3 bases are TGTGCCAGCAGCGTAGGTGAGGGGGCAAAGACCAAAAACATTCAGTACTTC. It codes for CASSVGEGAKTKNIQYF.